This T cell receptor beta chain comes out of a study of CD8 T cells in ankylosing spondylitis. Broader study findings: Made up of 7 to 9 highly homologous variants, a TCR beta motif appeared characteristic of ankylosing spondylitis blood.

Each CDR3 protein gets one entry after TCRdb re-called the 5' RACE reads with MiXCR. The sample shows more than 500,000 distinct CDR3 sequences, about 5.2% of them seen only once. This clonotype was seen repeatedly, ten times or more. Its target is unknown. The CDR3 totals 13 residues. Germline V lookup: CDR1 DFQATT, CDR2 SNEGSKA (reference sequence). Trimming stripped 6 bases from V and 4 bases from J, with 15 bases between. The clonotype comes from a male donor with ankylosing spondylitis. The V and J genes are TRBV20-1 and TRBJ1-1; D gene uncertain. Sequencing was carried out using blood, either unsorted or a sorted T cell fraction (not recorded which). Here the CDR3 reads CSARRDLGTEAFF. The CDR3, as DNA: TGCAGTGCCCGACGTGACCTGGGCACTGAAGCTTTCTTT.